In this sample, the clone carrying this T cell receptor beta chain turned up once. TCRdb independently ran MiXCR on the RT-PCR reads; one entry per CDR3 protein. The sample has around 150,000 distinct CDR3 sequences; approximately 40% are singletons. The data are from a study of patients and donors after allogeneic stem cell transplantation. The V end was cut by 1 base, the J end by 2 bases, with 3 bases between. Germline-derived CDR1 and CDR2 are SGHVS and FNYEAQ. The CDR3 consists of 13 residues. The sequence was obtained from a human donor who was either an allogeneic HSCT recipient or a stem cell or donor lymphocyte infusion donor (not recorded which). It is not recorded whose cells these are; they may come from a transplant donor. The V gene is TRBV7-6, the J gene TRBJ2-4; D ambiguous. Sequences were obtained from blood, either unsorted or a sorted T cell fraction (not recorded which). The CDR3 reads CASSLGTKNIQYF. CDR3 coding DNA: TGTGCCAGCAGCTTAGGGACCAAAAACATTCAGTACTTC.